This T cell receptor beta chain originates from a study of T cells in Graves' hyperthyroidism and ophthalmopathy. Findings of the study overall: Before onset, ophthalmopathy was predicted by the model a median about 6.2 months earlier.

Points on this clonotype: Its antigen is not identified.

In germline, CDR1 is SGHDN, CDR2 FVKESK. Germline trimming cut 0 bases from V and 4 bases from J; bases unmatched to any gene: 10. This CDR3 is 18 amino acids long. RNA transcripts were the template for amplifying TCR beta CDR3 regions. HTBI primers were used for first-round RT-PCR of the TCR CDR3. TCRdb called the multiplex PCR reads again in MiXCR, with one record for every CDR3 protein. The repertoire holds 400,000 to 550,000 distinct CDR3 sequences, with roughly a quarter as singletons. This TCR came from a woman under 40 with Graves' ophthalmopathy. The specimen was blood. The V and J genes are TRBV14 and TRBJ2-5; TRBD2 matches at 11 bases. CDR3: CASSQDLGRLAGRETQYF. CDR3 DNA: TGTGCCAGCAGCCAAGATTTAGGGAGACTAGCGGGGAGAGAGACCCAGTACTTC. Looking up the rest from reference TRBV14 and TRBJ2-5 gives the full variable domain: EAGVTQFPSHSVIEKGQTVTLRCDPISGHDNLYWYRRVMGKEIKFLLHFVKESKQDESGMPNNRFLAERTGGTYSTLKVQPAELEDSGVYFCASSQDLGRLAGRETQYFGPGTRLLVL.